This T cell receptor beta chain was recorded in a study of OX40 agonist ivuxolimab in advanced cancers. Notes on this clone: Its cognate antigen is unknown.

General study findings and limits: Among some nonresponders, normalized T-cell clonal expansion was also low. At 0.1-3.0 mg/kg, partial responders had clonal expansion among the lowest observed.

Blood sampling was done at baseline, cycle 4 day 1, and cycle 7 day 1. The CDR3 covers 18 residues. Trimming removed 7 bases at V and 1 base at J, with 26 bases between. Per germline, CDR1 MDHEN and CDR2 SYDVKM. Generated by immunoSEQ multiplex PCR, the TCRdb table keeps only in-frame clones and is missing some. This repertoire shows some 100,000 clones, approximately 92% found once; its top ten account for 3.4%. The sample consisted of CD4+ or CD8+ T cells sorted from blood, taken in a trial of the OX40 agonist ivuxolimab. The chain recombines TRBV28 with TRBJ2-7; D is tentatively TRBD1 or TRBD2 (5 bases each). This TCR was sampled from an adult with an advanced solid tumor such as melanoma, head and neck, liver or kidney cancer. The CDR3 DNA sequence: TGTGCCAGCACCCAAGGGCTTTCGATCCGGGACCTGTCCTACGAGCAGTACTTC. Its translation is CASTQGLSIRDLSYEQYF.